The 24 T cell receptor beta chains below all came from one sample that was sequenced in a study of identical twins. MiXCR, run by TCRdb on the 5' RACE reads, gives a single entry per CDR3 protein. The table lists approximately 890,000 distinct CDR3 sequences, 9% to 15% of them singletons. This sample was also put to use in a study of yellow fever vaccine responses in identical twins.

Sample: PBMCs. Source of these receptors: a woman between 18 and 29 years old in good health.

The chain uses TRBV28 and TRBJ1-2; unclear D gene. The V gene's germline CDR1 is MDHEN and CDR2 SYDVKM. The CDR3 runs to 15 residues. The V and J ends lost 6 bases and 0 bases respectively, with 14 bases between them. CDR3 residues: CASSTPVRANYGYTF. The CDR3 coding sequence is TGTGCCAGCAGCACACCGGTTCGAGCTAACTATGGCTACACCTTC.

The chain joins TRBV7-9 to TRBJ2-1; D not certain. Germline-derived CDR1 and CDR2 are SEHNR and FQNEAQ (reference sequence). The CDR3 totals 13 residues. Trimming removed 4 bases at V and 5 bases at J, with 9 bases between. Here the CDR3 reads CASSSPPNNEQFF. Here the CDR3 DNA reads TGTGCCAGCAGCTCCCCACCCAACAATGAGCAGTTCTTC. The variable domain in full, with the rest retrieved from reference TRBV7-9 and TRBJ2-1, is DTGVSQNPRHKITKRGQNVTFRCDPISEHNRLYWYRQTLGQGPEFLTYFQNEAQLEKSRLLSDRFSAERPKGSFSTLEIQRTEQGDSAMYLCASSSPPNNEQFFGPGTRLTVL.

This clonotype was seen more than once but under ten times. This chain connects TRBV27 to TRBJ1-1, with D hard to call. V was trimmed by 7 bases and J by 1 base, leaving 16 bases between them. The germline V gene has CDR1 MNHEY and CDR2 SMNVEV (reference sequence). This CDR3 has 15 residues. This CDR3 reads CASMALPRANTEAFF. CDR3 bases: TGTGCCAGCATGGCCCTCCCGCGGGCGAACACTGAAGCTTTCTTT.

This clonotype was picked up a small number of times. The CDR3 spells CAISERGGQSSYEQYF. The DNA for the CDR3 is TGTGCCATCAGTGAGAGGGGCGGGCAATCTTCCTACGAGCAGTACTTC. V is TRBV10-3 and J is TRBJ2-7; D is possibly TRBD1 or TRBD2 (5 bases each). There are 16 residues in the CDR3. The V gene's germline CDR1 is ENHRY and CDR2 SYGVKD. Trimming removed 2 bases at V and 1 base at J, with 15 bases between.

This chain links TRBV19 with TRBJ1-1; D unresolved. This CDR3 is built from 15 residues. The germline V gene encodes CDR1 LNHDA and CDR2 SQIVND (reference sequence). V was shortened by 6 bases and J by 3 bases, with 17 bases between the two germline ends. Here the CDR3 reads CASSRRTGSYTEAFF. The CDR3 nucleotides are TGTGCCAGTAGCAGAAGGACGGGATCGTACACTGAAGCTTTCTTT.

This chain links TRBV3-1 with TRBJ2-1; D gene unclear. V was pared by 0 bases and J by 6 bases, with 12 bases between. CDR3 length: 15 residues. CDR1 and CDR2 (germline): LGHDT, YNNKEL (reference sequence). The CDR3 DNA follows: TGTGCCAGCAGCCAAGAAAGCCCACGGCCCAATGAGCAGTTCTTC. Encoded protein: CASSQESPRPNEQFF.

This chain joins TRBV5-5 and TRBJ2-2; TRBD1 agrees at 8 bases. Unmatched junction bases numbered 2, after V lost 0 bases and J lost 1 base. The CDR3 consists of 16 residues. CDR1 is SGHKS, CDR2 YYEKEE, per germline (reference sequence). CDR3 DNA: TGTGCCAGCAGCTTGGGGACAGGGTTGAACACCGGGGAGCTGTTTTTT. Translation gives CASSLGTGLNTGELFF.

This clonotype came up many times. The chain carries TRBV20-1 and TRBJ2-5; D might be TRBD1 (6 bases). The CDR3 runs 13 residues. Germline CDR1 is DFQATT and CDR2 is SNEGSKA (reference sequence). V was trimmed by 3 bases and J by 3 bases, leaving 11 bases between them. The CDR3 nucleotides read TGCAGTGCTAGTCTGGGGGCAAAAGAGACCCAGTACTTC. Amino acids: CSASLGAKETQYF.

This clonotype was recorded once. The chain joins TRBV27 to TRBJ1-1; D remains unclear. Germline CDR1 is MNHEY and CDR2 is SMNVEV (reference sequence). The CDR3 is 15 residues long. V was clipped by 4 bases and J by 0 bases, with 12 bases between them. DNA for the CDR3: TGTGCCAGCAGTTCCCCCGCCAGGCTGAACACTGAAGCTTTCTTT. Translated, it gives CASSSPARLNTEAFF.

This clonotype was observed at least ten times. The V and J genes are TRBV7-9 and TRBJ2-5, with 7 bases fitting TRBD2. The CDR3 totals 14 residues. CDR1 is SEHNR and CDR2 is FQNEAQ in the germline V gene (reference sequence). With V trimmed by 5 bases and J by 5 bases, 8 bases remained unmatched. Here the CDR3 reads CASSPPGGMETQYF. As DNA, the CDR3 is TGTGCCAGCAGCCCCCCCGGGGGGATGGAGACCCAGTACTTC.

The chain combines TRBV12-3 or TRBV12-4 with TRBJ1-3; the match to TRBD1 covers 8 bases. The CDR3 is made up of 13 amino acids. J was trimmed by 3 bases and V by 9 bases; bases with no gene match: 4. The CDR3 nucleotides are TGTGCCAGTGACAGGGGAGGTGGAAACACCATATATTTT. It yields the protein CASDRGGGNTIYF.

The V gene is TRBV19, the J gene TRBJ1-5; no clear D gene. The CDR3 extends over 15 amino acids. Germline V gene lookup returns CDR1 LNHDA and CDR2 SQIVND (reference sequence). Deletions cut 5 bases from V and 3 bases from J, with 14 bases between. The CDR3 spells CASSVGRVTNQPQHF. The CDR3 coding sequence is TGTGCCAGTAGTGTTGGACGGGTTACCAATCAGCCCCAGCATTTT. Filled out from reference TRBV19 and TRBJ1-5, the complete variable domain reads DGGITQSPKYLFRKEGQNVTLSCEQNLNHDAMYWYRQDPGQGLRLIYYSQIVNDFQKGDIAEGYSVSREKKESFPLTVTSAQKNPTAFYLCASSVGRVTNQPQHFGDGTRLSIL.

The chain has TRBV10-3 and TRBJ2-3, with TRBD2 identical over 15 bases. CDR1 is ENHRY and CDR2 is SYGVKD in the germline V gene. CDR3 length: 19 residues. V dropped 4 bases and J dropped 0; count of bases not matched to a gene: 8. CDR3 DNA: TGTGCCATCAGTGGAATTGGACTAGCGGGGGGGCCGAGCACAGATACGCAGTATTTT. Amino acids: CAISGIGLAGGPSTDTQYF.

The chain employs TRBV7-2 and TRBJ2-1; tentatively, D is TRBD2 (6 bases). CDR3 length: 16 residues. Germline V gene lookup returns CDR1 SGHTA and CDR2 FQGNSA. V lost 0 bases and J lost 7, with 16 bases in between. CDR3: CASSLARGALRNEQFF. The CDR3 nucleotides read TGTGCCAGCAGCTTAGCGCGCGGGGCCCTCCGGAATGAGCAGTTCTTC.

The sample holds a few counts of this clonotype. V is TRBV24-1 and J is TRBJ2-2; D may be TRBD1 (5 bases). The V end was cut by 4 bases, the J end by 1 base, with 12 bases between. There are 16 residues in the CDR3. Germline CDR1 is KGHDR and CDR2 is SFDVKD. This chain's CDR3 is CATSDRMGQNTGELFF. For the CDR3, the DNA is TGTGCCACCAGTGACCGGATGGGGCAGAACACCGGGGAGCTGTTTTTT.

A few counts support this clonotype. V and J are TRBV20-1 and TRBJ2-7, with 9 positions matching TRBD1. Germline CDR1 DFQATT, CDR2 SNEGSKA (reference sequence). The CDR3 spans 12 residues. The V and J ends lost 3 bases and 6 bases, in that order; junction bases with no gene match: 3. This CDR3 is CSASGQGSEQYV. CDR3 DNA sequence: TGCAGTGCTAGTGGACAGGGGAGCGAGCAGTACGTC.

The V gene is TRBV18, the J gene TRBJ2-1; D perhaps matches TRBD1 (6 bases). V was cut by 3 bases and J by 15 bases, with 15 bases left in between. Germline V lookup: CDR1 KGHSH, CDR2 LQKENI. CDR3 size: 12 residues. CDR3 nucleotides: TGTGCCAGCTCACCGCCGGAACAGGGTCTGTTCTTC. It encodes CASSPPEQGLFF.

Only a few counts were recorded for this clonotype. The gene calls are TRBV11-2 and TRBJ2-3; 16 bases match TRBD2. The CDR3 is 18 amino acids. Germline lookup yields CDR1 SGHAT and CDR2 FQNNGV. With V trimmed by 7 bases and J by 8 bases, 15 bases remained unmatched. The CDR3 DNA sequence: TGTGCCAGCACCTACAACCCGGGACTAGCGGGGGGGCTGGGTACGCAGTATTTT. Protein sequence: CASTYNPGLAGGLGTQYF.

The chain is built from TRBV29-1 and TRBJ2-7; D unclear. The germline V gene encodes CDR1 SQVTM and CDR2 ANQGSEA. The V gene lost 6 bases and the J gene lost 4 bases, with 10 bases spanning the gap. This CDR3 is 11 amino acids long. In nucleotides, the CDR3 is TGCAGCGTCTGGACGGGTTACGAGCAGTACGTC. Its protein is CSVWTGYEQYV.

The chain uses TRBV20-1 and TRBJ2-7; 8 bases agree with TRBD1. After removal of 6 bases from V and 2 bases from J, the junction contained 6 bases not matched to a gene. The CDR3 loop spans 13 amino acids. The germline gives CDR1 DFQATT, CDR2 SNEGSKA (reference sequence). The CDR3 here is CSAKGQATYEQYF. CDR3 nucleotides: TGCAGTGCCAAGGGACAGGCGACCTACGAGCAGTACTTC.

This clonotype has more than one count but fewer than ten. The V and J genes are TRBV6-6 and TRBJ1-5, with 7 bases that match TRBD1. Germline-derived CDR1 and CDR2 are MNHNY and SVGAGI (reference sequence). This CDR3 contains 12 residues. V was pared by 7 bases and J by 6 bases, with 3 bases of the junction left unmatched. Here the CDR3 DNA reads TGTGCCAGCAAACAGGGGATTCAGCCCCAGCATTTT. Its translation is CASKQGIQPQHF.

This clonotype was counted a few times. V and J are TRBV20-1 and TRBJ2-2, with D tentatively TRBD1 (6 bases). V dropped 5 bases and J dropped 1 base, with 14 bases sitting between them. The CDR3 runs to 15 residues. Germline CDR1 reads DFQATT; CDR2 reads SNEGSKA (reference sequence). The CDR3 nucleotides read TGCAGTGCTCCTCGGGGACAACTGAACACCGGGGAGCTGTTTTTT. It encodes CSAPRGQLNTGELFF.

Only a few counts were recorded for this clonotype. This chain connects TRBV4-1 to TRBJ2-3; 9 bases map to TRBD2. The V segment lost 1 base and the J segment 2 bases; nucleotides outside the gene matches: 13. Per germline, CDR1 MGHRA and CDR2 YSYEKL. The CDR3 consists of 19 residues. CDR3 amino acids: CASSQAPTYSGGATDTQYF. CDR3 DNA sequence: TGCGCCAGCAGCCAAGCCCCAACCTATAGCGGGGGTGCCACAGATACGCAGTATTTT.

This clonotype has a handful of counts. This chain uses TRBV15 with TRBJ2-1; no clear D. This CDR3 is built from 14 residues. V shed 7 bases and J shed 2 bases, with 12 bases lying between them. The V gene's germline CDR1 is LNHNV and CDR2 YYDKDF (reference sequence). The DNA of the CDR3 is TGTGCCACCAACCCGGGCCATACCTACAATGAGCAGTTCTTC. This codes for CATNPGHTYNEQFF.